A selection of T cell receptor beta chains follows, all from one sample in a study of T cell responses to AZD1222 COVID-19 vaccine. TCRdb keeps only in-frame clones here, not all; method: immunoSEQ multiplex PCR. The table shows almost 80,000 clones, with 75% to 90% occurring only once. The source was peripheral blood, collected on day 0 of AZD1222 vaccination. Receptor source: an adult in good health. The CDR3 runs from the conserved cysteine through the conserved F or W. The D gene is left open where the match is weak. The size field is filled for only some rows; it gives once, few, many or a size class.

D: .
J: TRBJ1-5
length: 14
size: medium-sized
V: TRBV28
DNA: TGTGCCAGCCTCGCGGGACTCTACAATCAGCCCCAGCATTTT
CDR3: CASLAGLYNQPQHF

D: .
J: TRBJ1-2
length: 15
size: few
V: TRBV6-5
DNA: TGTGCCAGCAGGCCTAACCTATCATTAGGCTATGGCTACACCTTC
CDR3: CASRPNLSLGYGYTF

D: TRBD1
J: TRBJ1-4
length: 14
size: .
V: TRBV7-9
DNA: TGTGCCAGCAGCTTAGGACAGGGTGGAGAAAAACTGTTTTTT
CDR3: CASSLGQGGEKLFF

D: TRBD1
J: TRBJ2-5
length: 14
size: .
V: TRBV18
DNA: TGTGCCAGCTCACCTAGGACAGGGAGAGAGACCCAGTACTTC
CDR3: CASSPRTGRETQYF

D: .
J: TRBJ1-1
length: 17
size: .
V: TRBV7-2
DNA: TGTGCCAGCAGCTTGGTAGCAACTGGACGTACGAACACTGAAGCTTTCTTT
CDR3: CASSLVATGRTNTEAFF

D: .
J: TRBJ1-2
length: 12
size: .
V: TRBV11-3
DNA: TGTGCCAGCAGCTCCACGGGCTATGGCTACACCTTC
CDR3: CASSSTGYGYTF

D: .
J: TRBJ1-1
length: 15
size: few
V: TRBV6-1
DNA: TGTGCCAGCAGTGAAAATGGGGGACCGAACACTGAAGCTTTCTTT
CDR3: CASSENGGPNTEAFF

D: .
J: TRBJ2-7
length: 12
size: .
V: TRBV14
DNA: TGTGCCAGCAGCCAACAGGTCCACGAGCAGTACTTC
CDR3: CASSQQVHEQYF

D: .
J: TRBJ1-1
length: 15
size: .
V: TRBV3-1/TRBV3-2
DNA: TGTGCCAGCAGCGAAAGGGGGGGCGAAGGCACTGAAGCTTTCTTT
CDR3: CASSERGGEGTEAFF

D: .
J: TRBJ1-5
length: 13
size: .
V: TRBV7-6
DNA: TGTGCCAGCAGCCGAAGTACAAATCAGCCCCAGCATTTT
CDR3: CASSRSTNQPQHF

D: TRBD1
J: TRBJ1-5
length: 18
size: few
V: TRBV19
DNA: TGTGCCAGTAGCCGCAGGACAGGGCAGGGCCTCAGCAATCAGCCCCAGCATTTT
CDR3: CASSRRTGQGLSNQPQHF

D: .
J: TRBJ2-1
length: 15
size: .
V: TRBV5-5
DNA: TGTGCCAGCAACCCCTGGGCGGCGGGTGACGGTGAGCAGTTCTTC
CDR3: CASNPWAAGDGEQFF

D: TRBD2
J: TRBJ2-5
length: 17
size: .
V: TRBV5-1
DNA: TGCGCCAGCAGCCCGAGACTAGCGGGAGGGCCGACCGAGACCCAGTACTTC
CDR3: CASSPRLAGGPTETQYF

D: .
J: TRBJ2-1
length: 17
size: .
V: TRBV5-4
DNA: TGTGCCAGCAGCTCGAGGGGACCGGGCTTAAGCTCCAATGAGCAGTTCTTC
CDR3: CASSSRGPGLSSNEQFF

D: TRBD2
J: TRBJ2-1
length: 12
size: .
V: TRBV9
DNA: TGTGCCTCCGGGAGGGGGACGGGTGAGCAGTTCTTC
CDR3: CASGRGTGEQFF

D: TRBD2
J: TRBJ2-1
length: 16
size: .
V: TRBV9
DNA: TGTGCCAGCAGCGTTGGTATAGCGGGGGGCTACAATGAGCAGTTCTTC
CDR3: CASSVGIAGGYNEQFF

D: .
J: TRBJ1-2
length: 13
size: .
V: TRBV29-1
DNA: TGCAGCGCCGAGAGGACAGTCAACTATGGCTACACCTTC
CDR3: CSAERTVNYGYTF

D: TRBD1
J: TRBJ1-1
length: 16
size: .
V: TRBV2
DNA: TGTGCCACCACCATAGGGGCAGGGGGGGGGCACACTGAAGCTTTCTTT
CDR3: CATTIGAGGGHTEAFF

D: TRBD1
J: TRBJ1-4
length: 15
size: few
V: TRBV27
DNA: TGTGCCAGCAGGAGGAACAGGGGGCCTAATGAAAAACTGTTTTTT
CDR3: CASRRNRGPNEKLFF

D: TRBD1
J: TRBJ1-1
length: 12
size: .
V: TRBV10-3
DNA: TGTGCCACACAGGGGGCGCCCACTGAAGCTTTCTTT
CDR3: CATQGAPTEAFF

D: .
J: TRBJ1-1
length: 11
size: .
V: TRBV6-5
DNA: TGTGCCAGCATCCGTGGTTTTGAAGCTTTCTTT
CDR3: CASIRGFEAFF

D: TRBD1
J: TRBJ1-2
length: 14
size: .
V: TRBV4-1
DNA: TGCGCCAGCAGCCCCTTAGACAGGGACTATGGCTACACCTTC
CDR3: CASSPLDRDYGYTF

D: .
J: TRBJ2-1
length: 11
size: .
V: TRBV7-3
DNA: TGTGCCAGCAGCCGGGGGAATGAGCAGTTCTTC
CDR3: CASSRGNEQFF

D: TRBD2
J: TRBJ2-2
length: 17
size: .
V: TRBV18
DNA: TGTGCCAGCTCACCAAGTTGGAGCGGGGCGAACACCGGGGAGCTGTTTTTT
CDR3: CASSPSWSGANTGELFF

D: .
J: TRBJ1-1
length: 15
size: .
V: TRBV3-1/TRBV3-2
DNA: TGTGCCAGCAGCCAAGATCCGGGCCCGAACACTGAAGCTTTCTTT
CDR3: CASSQDPGPNTEAFF

D: TRBD1
J: TRBJ2-7
length: 18
size: .
V: TRBV7-2
DNA: TGTGCCAGCAGCTTAGCGCTTCTGCGACAGGGGGGCTCCTACGAGCAGTACTTC
CDR3: CASSLALLRQGGSYEQYF

D: .
J: TRBJ2-5
length: 14
size: .
V: TRBV7-2
DNA: TGTGCCAGCAGTCAGGGCGGACCCCAAGAGACCCAGTACTTC
CDR3: CASSQGGPQETQYF

D: .
J: TRBJ2-2
length: 15
size: once
V: TRBV6-5
DNA: TGTGCCAGCAGTTACGACGACTACAGACCCGGGGAGCTGTTTTTT
CDR3: CASSYDDYRPGELFF

D: .
J: TRBJ1-5
length: 14
size: once
V: TRBV19
DNA: TGTGCCAGTACTTTCAGGGGTGACAATCAGCCCCAGCATTTT
CDR3: CASTFRGDNQPQHF

D: .
J: TRBJ2-1
length: 11
size: .
V: TRBV7-9
DNA: TGTGCCAGCAGTACGTACAATGAGCAGTTCTTC
CDR3: CASSTYNEQFF

D: .
J: TRBJ2-7
length: 14
size: .
V: TRBV19
DNA: TGTGCCAGTAGTAGGGAGGGGGCCCCCTACGAGCAGTACTTC
CDR3: CASSREGAPYEQYF

D: .
J: TRBJ2-2
length: 16
size: .
V: TRBV18
DNA: TGTGCCAGCTCACCGGTAGGGACTTTGAACACCGGGGAGCTGTTTTTT
CDR3: CASSPVGTLNTGELFF

D: .
J: TRBJ1-5
length: 16
size: .
V: TRBV30
DNA: TGTGCCTGGAGTGTACTGGACGGAGAGGGCAATCAGCCCCAGCATTTT
CDR3: CAWSVLDGEGNQPQHF

D: .
J: TRBJ1-4
length: 15
size: few
V: TRBV4-1
DNA: TGCGCCAGCAGCCGCGGCAGGGAGGAGTATGAAAAACTGTTTTTT
CDR3: CASSRGREEYEKLFF

D: .
J: TRBJ2-7
length: 13
size: few
V: TRBV5-4
DNA: TGTGCCAGCAGCCAGCCGGGCCGGAGAGAGCAGTACTTC
CDR3: CASSQPGRREQYF

D: .
J: TRBJ1-2
length: 16
size: .
V: TRBV14
DNA: TGTGCCAGCAGCCAAGGGTTGGGGGCAGTTCCTTATGGCTACACCTTC
CDR3: CASSQGLGAVPYGYTF

D: .
J: TRBJ2-4
length: 17
size: .
V: TRBV5-4
DNA: TGTGCCAGCAGCTATCTCACGGGGTTACTAGCCAAAAACATTCAGTACTTC
CDR3: CASSYLTGLLAKNIQYF

D: .
J: TRBJ1-6
length: 15
size: .
V: TRBV5-1
DNA: TGCGCCAGCAGCTTGGCCCCAGATAATAATTCACCCCTCCACTTT
CDR3: CASSLAPDNNSPLHF

D: .
J: TRBJ1-4
length: 19
size: once
V: TRBV5-1
DNA: TGCGCCAGCAGCTTGGTCGCCGGGGGAGGCTTGGCAACTAATGAAAAACTGTTTTTT
CDR3: CASSLVAGGGLATNEKLFF

D: .
J: TRBJ1-1
length: 15
size: .
V: TRBV7-9
DNA: TGTGCCAGCAGCTTACCCCAGGGCCTAATCACTGAAGCTTTCTTT
CDR3: CASSLPQGLITEAFF

D: .
J: TRBJ2-1
length: 13
size: .
V: TRBV6-5
DNA: TGTGCCAGCAGACAGACCGTTAGGCATGAGCAGTTCTTC
CDR3: CASRQTVRHEQFF

D: .
J: TRBJ1-1
length: 11
size: .
V: TRBV29-1
DNA: TGCAGCGTCGCACTTGGCACTGAAGCTTTCTTT
CDR3: CSVALGTEAFF

D: .
J: TRBJ1-5
length: 14
size: .
V: TRBV9
DNA: TGTGCCAGCAGCGCGACATATAGCAATCAGCCCCAGCATTTT
CDR3: CASSATYSNQPQHF

D: TRBD1
J: TRBJ1-3
length: 16
size: .
V: TRBV25-1
DNA: TGTGCCAGCAGTAGGACAGGGCCCATGCCTGGAAACACCATATATTTT
CDR3: CASSRTGPMPGNTIYF

D: TRBD1
J: TRBJ2-6
length: 15
size: .
V: TRBV3-1/TRBV3-2
DNA: TGTGCCAGCACCTCAGGGGGTCTGGGGGCCAACGTCCTGACTTTC
CDR3: CASTSGGLGANVLTF

D: .
J: TRBJ2-5
length: 11
size: .
V: TRBV30
DNA: TGTGCCTGGAGTATCCAAGAGACCCAGTACTTC
CDR3: CAWSIQETQYF

D: .
J: TRBJ1-2
length: 13
size: .
V: TRBV6-4
DNA: TGTGCCAGCAGTGACTCGACGGGAGGGGGCTACACCTTC
CDR3: CASSDSTGGGYTF

D: .
J: TRBJ1-2
length: 15
size: .
V: TRBV10-3
DNA: TGTGCCATCAGTGAGGGACTGCGAGCTAACTATGGCTACACCTTC
CDR3: CAISEGLRANYGYTF

D: .
J: TRBJ2-5
length: 16
size: .
V: TRBV5-1
DNA: TGCGCCAGCAGCTTGGATTACTCGGGAGTGAGGGAGACCCAGTACTTC
CDR3: CASSLDYSGVRETQYF

D: .
J: TRBJ2-7
length: 15
size: .
V: TRBV5-1
DNA: TGCGCCAGCAGCTTAGAGGCCCCCGATTTAGACGAGCAGTACTTC
CDR3: CASSLEAPDLDEQYF

D: .
J: TRBJ2-7
length: 15
size: .
V: TRBV15
DNA: TGTGCCACCAGCAGAGATGGGGCGGGGACGTACGAGCAGTACTTC
CDR3: CATSRDGAGTYEQYF

D: .
J: TRBJ2-5
length: 12
size: .
V: TRBV6-1
DNA: TGTGCCAGCAGCCTAGAACTCGGGACCCAGTACTTC
CDR3: CASSLELGTQYF

D: TRBD1
J: TRBJ1-2
length: 15
size: .
V: TRBV3-1/TRBV3-2
DNA: TGTGCCAGCAGCCAAGCCCCGGACAGGACCTATGGCTACACCTTC
CDR3: CASSQAPDRTYGYTF

D: TRBD2
J: TRBJ2-1
length: 16
size: .
V: TRBV18
DNA: TGTGCCAGCTCACCGCCGACTAGCGGGAGGGGAAATGAGCAGTTCTTC
CDR3: CASSPPTSGRGNEQFF

D: .
J: TRBJ1-2
length: 16
size: .
V: TRBV9
DNA: TGTGCCAGCAGCGTAGGGTCCGTCGGGGGCGGCTATGGCTACACCTTC
CDR3: CASSVGSVGGGYGYTF

D: TRBD1
J: TRBJ2-7
length: 14
size: .
V: TRBV6-5
DNA: TGTGCCAGCTTTCCCACGGGACAGGGCTACGAGCAGTACTTC
CDR3: CASFPTGQGYEQYF

D: TRBD1
J: TRBJ2-6
length: 15
size: .
V: TRBV7-9
DNA: TGTGCCAGCAGCCGAACAGGGGCTGGGGCCAACGTCCTGACTTTC
CDR3: CASSRTGAGANVLTF

D: .
J: TRBJ1-1
length: 12
size: .
V: TRBV14
DNA: TGTGCCAGCAGCCAAGACCAGGTTGGAGCTTTCTTT
CDR3: CASSQDQVGAFF

D: .
J: TRBJ2-3
length: 17
size: .
V: TRBV11-2
DNA: TGTGCCAGCAGCCCTCGAGGCCAGGGGACTAGCACAGATACGCAGTATTTT
CDR3: CASSPRGQGTSTDTQYF